Listed below are T cell receptor beta chains from one sample, sequenced in a study of Ad26.COV2.S vaccination and SARS-CoV-2 variants. This table comes from immunoSEQ multiplex PCR, and its TCRdb copy is limited to in-frame clones, with some not included. The sample has 400,000 to 450,000 clones; 90% are singletons. This specimen was peripheral blood, taken in a trial of Ad26.COV2.S vaccine versus placebo. These receptor sequences come from a person aged 18-60 years who received the Ad26.COV2.S COVID-19 vaccine or a placebo. The CDR3 runs from the conserved cysteine through the conserved F or W. The D gene is left open where the match is weak. Clone sizes are given selectively: once, few, many, or a class where the clone is expanded.

DNA: TGTGCCAGTAGTTCCGCGGAAGCTACCGGGGAGCTGTTTTTT; CDR3: CASSSAEATGELFF; V: TRBV19; J: TRBJ2-2; size: .; D: .
DNA: TGTGCCAGCAGCCCTGGAACGGGGGGCGTGAGGAACACCATATATTTT; CDR3: CASSPGTGGVRNTIYF; V: TRBV5-6; J: TRBJ1-3; size: .; D: .
DNA: TGTGCCATCAGCCCCGGGACACCGAACACCGGGGAGCTGTTTTTT; CDR3: CAISPGTPNTGELFF; V: TRBV10-3; J: TRBJ2-2; size: .; D: .
DNA: TGTGCCAGCAGTTTATCTGGCCTCCGGGCGGTATACGAGCAGTACTTC; CDR3: CASSLSGLRAVYEQYF; V: TRBV27; J: TRBJ2-7; size: .; D: .
DNA: TGTGCCAGCAGTTGGACACTCAATCAGCCCCAGCATTTT; CDR3: CASSWTLNQPQHF; V: TRBV6-2/TRBV6-3; J: TRBJ1-5; size: .; D: .
DNA: TGTGCCAGCAGCTCGGATCCGGGACAGGGTTTTTATGAGCAGTTCTTC; CDR3: CASSSDPGQGFYEQFF; V: TRBV7-2; J: TRBJ2-1; size: .; D: TRBD1
DNA: TGTGCCAGCAGCTATCTACAGGGGAACTATGGCTACACCTTC; CDR3: CASSYLQGNYGYTF; V: TRBV11-2; J: TRBJ1-2; size: few; D: TRBD1
DNA: TGTGCCAGCAGTTACTCGAGAGACAGTCTCTATGGCTACACCTTC; CDR3: CASSYSRDSLYGYTF; V: TRBV6-2/TRBV6-3; J: TRBJ1-2; size: .; D: .
DNA: TGTGCCAGCAGTTCTCTAGCTTACGAGCAGTACTTC; CDR3: CASSSLAYEQYF; V: TRBV6-6; J: TRBJ2-7; size: .; D: .
DNA: TGTGCCAGTAGTCGGACAGGGGGTCACCAAGAGACCCAGTACTTC; CDR3: CASSRTGGHQETQYF; V: TRBV19; J: TRBJ2-5; size: .; D: TRBD1
DNA: TGTGCCAGCAGCGATACAGGGTATCAGCCCCAGCATTTT; CDR3: CASSDTGYQPQHF; V: TRBV28; J: TRBJ1-5; size: .; D: .
DNA: TGTGCCAGCAGGCCAGGGGGTACTTATGGCTACACCTTC; CDR3: CASRPGGTYGYTF; V: TRBV28; J: TRBJ1-2; size: .; D: TRBD1
DNA: TGTGCCAGCATGACAGCATCCTACGAGCAGTACTTC; CDR3: CASMTASYEQYF; V: TRBV27; J: TRBJ2-7; size: .; D: .
DNA: TGTGCCAGTATATCCAGGGCTGACAATGAGCAGTTCTTC; CDR3: CASISRADNEQFF; V: TRBV19; J: TRBJ2-1; size: .; D: .
DNA: TGTGCTAGTGGTTGGTTACACGGAGGTGGTGGAAACACCATATATTTT; CDR3: CASGWLHGGGGNTIYF; V: TRBV12-5; J: TRBJ1-3; size: .; D: .
DNA: TGTGCCATCAGTGAGAACAGGGCTGACTATGGCTACACCTTC; CDR3: CAISENRADYGYTF; V: TRBV10-3; J: TRBJ1-2; size: .; D: .
DNA: TGTGCCAGCAGCTTAGCGGGGACTAGCGTGTCCTACGAGCAGTACTTC; CDR3: CASSLAGTSVSYEQYF; V: TRBV7-8; J: TRBJ2-7; size: .; D: TRBD2
DNA: TGTGCCATCAGTGACACTAGCGGTGAGCAGTTCTTC; CDR3: CAISDTSGEQFF; V: TRBV10-3; J: TRBJ2-1; size: .; D: TRBD2
DNA: TGTGCCAGCAGCTTACCACAGATCACCGGGGAGCTGTTTTTT; CDR3: CASSLPQITGELFF; V: TRBV7-2; J: TRBJ2-2; size: .; D: .
DNA: TGCGCCAGCAGCCGTCGGGGCGGTACTCCCTACGAGCAGTACTTC; CDR3: CASSRRGGTPYEQYF; V: TRBV5-1; J: TRBJ2-7; size: .; D: .
DNA: TGTGCCAGCCGCCCCGGGACAGCCGAAAGATCCCTCCACTTT; CDR3: CASRPGTAERSLHF; V: TRBV28; J: TRBJ1-6; size: .; D: TRBD1
DNA: TGTGCCTGGAGTGTAAGACGAACACAAGAGACCCAGTACTTC; CDR3: CAWSVRRTQETQYF; V: TRBV30; J: TRBJ2-5; size: once; D: .
DNA: TGTGCCAGCAGCTTTAGCGGGAGGGCCTTTGAGCAGTTCTTC; CDR3: CASSFSGRAFEQFF; V: TRBV7-9; J: TRBJ2-1; size: few; D: TRBD2
DNA: TGTGCCAGCAGTTCAACAGGGGGCGCGAACACCGGGGAGCTGTTTTTT; CDR3: CASSSTGGANTGELFF; V: TRBV11-1; J: TRBJ2-2; size: .; D: TRBD1
DNA: TGTGCCAGCAGCCCCGGGTTCTCGACTTACAATGAGCAGTTCTTC; CDR3: CASSPGFSTYNEQFF; V: TRBV3-1/TRBV3-2; J: TRBJ2-1; size: few; D: .
DNA: TGTGCCAGCAGCTTAGGTGGAAGGAGGTCCGGGGAGCTGTTTTTT; CDR3: CASSLGGRRSGELFF; V: TRBV11-2; J: TRBJ2-2; size: .; D: .
DNA: TGTGCCAGCCGGCCGACTCTCTCCTACGAGCAGTACTTC; CDR3: CASRPTLSYEQYF; V: TRBV25-1; J: TRBJ2-7; size: .; D: .
DNA: TGTGCCACCAGCAGAGGACGGACGGAGTATCTTTACGAGCAGTACTTC; CDR3: CATSRGRTEYLYEQYF; V: TRBV15; J: TRBJ2-7; size: .; D: .
DNA: TGCGCCAGCAGCTTAACGGACAGGGGGCTCACCGGGGAGCTGTTTTTT; CDR3: CASSLTDRGLTGELFF; V: TRBV5-1; J: TRBJ2-2; size: .; D: TRBD1
DNA: TGTGCCAGCAGTTCAGGGCTGCCCTACGAGCAGTACTTC; CDR3: CASSSGLPYEQYF; V: TRBV7-2; J: TRBJ2-7; size: .; D: .
DNA: TGTGCCAGCAGTGAAGGGACAGGCCGGCCTTTAGGGGGCGAGCAGTACTTC; CDR3: CASSEGTGRPLGGEQYF; V: TRBV2; J: TRBJ2-7; size: .; D: TRBD1
DNA: TGTGCCAGCAGGAAGACGGCCCTCCATGGCTACACCTTC; CDR3: CASRKTALHGYTF; V: TRBV27; J: TRBJ1-2; size: .; D: .
DNA: TGTGCCAGCAGTTTTGACAGGGCCGTCTCTGGAAACACCATATATTTT; CDR3: CASSFDRAVSGNTIYF; V: TRBV13; J: TRBJ1-3; size: few; D: TRBD1
DNA: TGTGCCAGCAGCTTAGCGTCAGGGACTGGAAACACCATATATTTT; CDR3: CASSLASGTGNTIYF; V: TRBV7-2; J: TRBJ1-3; size: .; D: .
DNA: TGTGCCTCTTTTAAGGTGAACACCGGGGAGCTGTTTTTT; CDR3: CASFKVNTGELFF; V: TRBV28; J: TRBJ2-2; size: .; D: .
DNA: TGTGCCAGCAGCTGGACGGTGAACACTGAAGCTTTCTTT; CDR3: CASSWTVNTEAFF; V: TRBV5-8; J: TRBJ1-1; size: .; D: .
DNA: TGTGCCAGCAGTTACTCGGGCCCACACTCCTACAATGAGCAGTTCTTC; CDR3: CASSYSGPHSYNEQFF; V: TRBV6-2/TRBV6-3; J: TRBJ2-1; size: .; D: .
DNA: TGTGCCAGCAGCTTCTCCAGGGCCACCGGGGAGCTGTTTTTT; CDR3: CASSFSRATGELFF; V: TRBV7-8; J: TRBJ2-2; size: .; D: .
DNA: TGTGCCAGCAGCTGGCCGAGGGAGAGTGAGCAGTTCTTC; CDR3: CASSWPRESEQFF; V: TRBV7-9; J: TRBJ2-1; size: .; D: .
DNA: TGCGCCAGCAGCTTGACCGACAGGGGGTCTGGCTACACCTTC; CDR3: CASSLTDRGSGYTF; V: TRBV5-1; J: TRBJ1-2; size: few; D: TRBD1
DNA: TGTGCCAGCAGCCCCGGGACAGGGGATTACGAGCAGTACTTC; CDR3: CASSPGTGDYEQYF; V: TRBV11-3; J: TRBJ2-7; size: .; D: TRBD1
DNA: TGTGCCAGCCTGAAGGTTCGGCGGGCCAGCACAGATACGCAGTATTTT; CDR3: CASLKVRRASTDTQYF; V: TRBV28; J: TRBJ2-3; size: .; D: .
DNA: TGTGCCACCAGTGATGGGACTAGCGGACAAGAGACCCAGTACTTC; CDR3: CATSDGTSGQETQYF; V: TRBV24-1; J: TRBJ2-5; size: .; D: TRBD2
DNA: TGTGCCAGCATCGGGGGCAGAGGCGAGCAGTACTTC; CDR3: CASIGGRGEQYF; V: TRBV28; J: TRBJ2-7; size: .; D: .